The clone carrying this T cell receptor (beta chain) was counted a few times. A second PCR of roughly 6 to 12 cycles used a sample-barcoded 5' primer and a J-beta primer mix. TCRdb ran MiXCR on the 5' RACE reads and lists one entry per CDR3 protein. The table lists 540,000 or so distinct CDR3 sequences, less than 25% of them singletons. The sample is drawn from a study of blood T cells in healthy people across ages. Germline CDR1 is SGDLS and CDR2 is YYNGEE. Deletions cut 1 base from V and 1 base from J, with 9 bases between. CDR3 length: 16 residues. The sample was also reused in another study, on T cells of mothers and their children.

The receptor comes from a boy between 10 and 17 years old in good health. The sequenced material came from blood. V and J are TRBV9 and TRBJ2-6; D is ambiguous. This chain's CDR3 is CASSVTTNSGANVLTF. The CDR3 coding sequence is TGTGCCAGCAGCGTAACCACTAATTCTGGGGCCAACGTCCTGACTTTC.